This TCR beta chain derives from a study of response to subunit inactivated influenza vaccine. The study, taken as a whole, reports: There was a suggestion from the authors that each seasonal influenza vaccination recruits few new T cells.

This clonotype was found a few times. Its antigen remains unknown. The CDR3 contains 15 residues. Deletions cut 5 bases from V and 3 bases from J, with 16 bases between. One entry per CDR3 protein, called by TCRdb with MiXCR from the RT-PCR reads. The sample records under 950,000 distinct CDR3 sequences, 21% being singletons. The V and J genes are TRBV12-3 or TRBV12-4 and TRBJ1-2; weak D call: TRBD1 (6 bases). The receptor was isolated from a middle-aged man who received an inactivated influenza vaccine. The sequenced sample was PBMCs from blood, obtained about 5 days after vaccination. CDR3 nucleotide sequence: TGTGCCAGCAGTCCCAACCCCGGGGGGCACTATGGCTACACCTTC. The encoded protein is CASSPNPGGHYGYTF.